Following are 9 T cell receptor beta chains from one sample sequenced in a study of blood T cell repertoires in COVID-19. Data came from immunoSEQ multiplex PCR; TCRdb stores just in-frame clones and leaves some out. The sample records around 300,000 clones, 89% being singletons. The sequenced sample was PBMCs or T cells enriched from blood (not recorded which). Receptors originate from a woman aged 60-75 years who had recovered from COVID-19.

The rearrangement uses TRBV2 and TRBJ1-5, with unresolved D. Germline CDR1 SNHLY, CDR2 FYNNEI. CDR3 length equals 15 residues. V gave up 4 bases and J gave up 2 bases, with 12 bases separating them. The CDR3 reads CASSARMMGNQPQHF. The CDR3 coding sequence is TGTGCCAGCAGTGCCAGGATGATGGGCAATCAGCCCCAGCATTTT.

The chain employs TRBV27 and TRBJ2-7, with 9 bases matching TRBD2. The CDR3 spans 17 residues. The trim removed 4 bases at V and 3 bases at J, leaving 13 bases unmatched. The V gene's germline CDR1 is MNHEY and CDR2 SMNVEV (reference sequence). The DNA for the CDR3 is TGTGCCAGCAGTTGGGGAGGGCTTAGCGGGGGCTTCTACGAGCAGTACTTC. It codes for CASSWGGLSGGFYEQYF.

Here the CDR3 reads CASSQVSSGRATYEQYF. The CDR3 nucleotides read TGTGCCAGCAGCCAAGTGTCTAGCGGGAGGGCAACCTACGAGCAGTACTTC. This chain links TRBV4-2 with TRBJ2-7; 12 nucleotides match TRBD2. Losses at the gene ends were 1 base for V and 2 bases for J; bases not matched to a gene: 6. This CDR3 has 17 residues. CDR1 LGHNA and CDR2 YNFKEQ come from the germline V gene.

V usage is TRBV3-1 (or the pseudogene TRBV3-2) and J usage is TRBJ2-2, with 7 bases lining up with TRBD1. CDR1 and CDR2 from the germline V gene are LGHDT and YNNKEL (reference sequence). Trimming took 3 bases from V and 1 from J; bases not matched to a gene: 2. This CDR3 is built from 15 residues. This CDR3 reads CASSHRQGNTGELFF. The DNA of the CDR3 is TGTGCCAGCAGCCACCGACAGGGGAACACCGGGGAGCTGTTTTTT.

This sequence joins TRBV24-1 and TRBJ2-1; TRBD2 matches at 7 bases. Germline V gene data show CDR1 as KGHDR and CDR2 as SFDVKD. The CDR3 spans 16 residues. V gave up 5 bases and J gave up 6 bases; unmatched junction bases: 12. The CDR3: CATSGSGGRELNEQFF. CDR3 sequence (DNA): TGTGCCACCAGTGGGTCAGGTGGGAGGGAACTCAATGAGCAGTTCTTC.

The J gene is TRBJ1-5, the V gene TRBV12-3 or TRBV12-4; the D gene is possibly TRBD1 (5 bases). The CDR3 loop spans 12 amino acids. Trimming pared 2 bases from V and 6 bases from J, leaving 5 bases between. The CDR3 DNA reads TGTGCCAGCAGTTTACAGGGTCAGCCCCAGCATTTT. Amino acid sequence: CASSLQGQPQHF.

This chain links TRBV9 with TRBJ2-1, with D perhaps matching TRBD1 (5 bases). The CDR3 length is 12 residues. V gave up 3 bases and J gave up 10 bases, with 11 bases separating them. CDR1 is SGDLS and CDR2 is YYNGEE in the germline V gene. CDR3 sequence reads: CASSGDWGEQFF. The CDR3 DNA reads TGTGCCAGCAGCGGCGACTGGGGCGAGCAGTTCTTC.

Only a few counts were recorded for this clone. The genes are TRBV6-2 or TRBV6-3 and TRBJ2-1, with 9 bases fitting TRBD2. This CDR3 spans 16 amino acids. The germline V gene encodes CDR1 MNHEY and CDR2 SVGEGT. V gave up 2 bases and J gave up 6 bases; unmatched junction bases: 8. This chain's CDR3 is CASSYAGTSSGNEQFF. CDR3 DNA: TGTGCCAGCAGTTACGCCGGGACTAGCAGTGGCAATGAGCAGTTCTTC.

In DNA form, the CDR3 reads TGTGCCACCAGTGTTGCTAGCGGGTCCTCTGGGGCCAACGTCCTGACTTTC. Encoded protein: CATSVASGSSGANVLTF. This chain joins TRBV24-1 and TRBJ2-6; the match to TRBD2 covers 8 bases. Germline V CDR1 and CDR2: KGHDR, SFDVKD. V trimming: 5 bases; J trimming: 0 bases; junction bases outside the gene matches: 5. CDR3 length: 17 residues.